This T cell receptor beta chain was documented in a study of T cells in Graves' hyperthyroidism and ophthalmopathy. This clonotype showed up many times. Germline-derived CDR1 and CDR2 are KGHDR and SFDVKD. The CDR3 length is 15 residues. V lost 4 bases and J 4 bases, leaving 15 bases between the germline ends. Template material for amplifying TCR beta CDR3 regions consisted of RNA transcripts. Using the HTBI primer set, a first-round RT-PCR was run on the TCR CDR3. Each CDR3 protein gets one entry after TCRdb re-called the multiplex PCR reads with MiXCR. The table shows about 720,000 distinct CDR3 sequences, with around 15% occurring only once.

Input material: blood. The sequence was collected from a man younger than 35 with Graves' hyperthyroidism. V usage is TRBV24-1 and J usage is TRBJ2-5; D perhaps matches TRBD2 (6 bases). DNA for the CDR3: TGTGCCACCAGTGACCCCCGCGGGGCCGGAGAGACCCAGTACTTC. This sequence encodes CATSDPRGAGETQYF.